Given below is one T cell receptor beta chain in context. Some clones are missing from TCRdb's copy, which holds only in-frame ones; the method was immunoSEQ multiplex PCR. Altogether around 80,000 clones are present, 94% being singletons, with the ten largest covering about 0.4%. The entry originates in a study of technical replicates of blood from four donors. This CDR3 is 15 amino acids long. The germline V and J ends were trimmed by 4 bases and 3 bases, with 15 bases remaining between them. CDR1 and CDR2 (germline): LNHDA, SQIVND (reference sequence). The chain employs TRBV19 and TRBJ1-1; D is undetermined. This TCR was sampled from a human donor in good health. Sequencing was performed on T cells isolated from PBMCs. CDR3 amino acids: CASSRGLSWDTEAFF. CDR3 DNA: TGTGCCAGTAGTAGAGGGTTGAGTTGGGACACTGAAGCTTTCTTT.